The present entry profiles one TCR beta chain with its context. What it binds is unknown. TCRdb's table, derived via immunoSEQ multiplex PCR, lists solely in-frame clones and lacks some. The data hold roughly 2.6 million clones, with approximately 94% observed a single time. The record originates from a study of shared clonotypes between healthy human individuals. Findings and caveats of the study: Clonotype sharing across a few donors was observed for about 5.2% of naive CD4 clonotypes.

The CDR3 consists of 14 residues. Between the trimmed V and J ends, which lost 6 bases and 5 bases, there was a span of 15 bases. Germline V gene data show CDR1 as SNHLY and CDR2 as FYNNEI. Input material: naive CD4+ T cells sorted from blood. Subset defined: CD45RA+ positively selected. This sequence originates from a man between 18 and 35 years old in good health. The chain has TRBV2 and TRBJ2-3; weak D call: TRBD1 (6 bases). CDR3 in amino acids: CASRTRGMGDTQYF. DNA of the CDR3: TGTGCCAGCAGGACCAGGGGCATGGGAGATACGCAGTATTTT.